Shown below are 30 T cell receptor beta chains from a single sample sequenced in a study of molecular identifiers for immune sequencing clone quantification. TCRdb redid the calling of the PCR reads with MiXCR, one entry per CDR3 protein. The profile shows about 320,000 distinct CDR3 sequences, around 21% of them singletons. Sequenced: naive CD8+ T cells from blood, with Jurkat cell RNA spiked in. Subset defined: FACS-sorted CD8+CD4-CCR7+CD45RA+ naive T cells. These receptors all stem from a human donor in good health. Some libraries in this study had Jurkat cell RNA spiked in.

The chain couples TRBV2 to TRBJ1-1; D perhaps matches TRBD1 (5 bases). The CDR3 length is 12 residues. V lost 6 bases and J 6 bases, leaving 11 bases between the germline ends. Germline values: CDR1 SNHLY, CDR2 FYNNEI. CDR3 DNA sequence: TGTGCCAGCAGGGAGACAGACCCTGAAGCTTTCTTT. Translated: CASRETDPEAFF. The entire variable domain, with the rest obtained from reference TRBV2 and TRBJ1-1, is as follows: EPEVTQTPSHQVTQMGQEVILRCVPISNHLYFYWYRQILGQKVEFLVSFYNNEISEKSEIFDDQFSVERPDGSNFTLKIRSTKLEDSAMYFCASRETDPEAFFGQGTRLTVV.

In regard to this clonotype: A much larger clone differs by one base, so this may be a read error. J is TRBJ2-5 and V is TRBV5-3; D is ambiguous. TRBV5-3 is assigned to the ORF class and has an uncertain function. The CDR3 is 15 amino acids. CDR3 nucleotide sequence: TGTGCCAGCAGCTTAAATCCGCGGAACCAAGAGGCCCAGTACTTC. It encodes CASSLNPRNQEAQYF.

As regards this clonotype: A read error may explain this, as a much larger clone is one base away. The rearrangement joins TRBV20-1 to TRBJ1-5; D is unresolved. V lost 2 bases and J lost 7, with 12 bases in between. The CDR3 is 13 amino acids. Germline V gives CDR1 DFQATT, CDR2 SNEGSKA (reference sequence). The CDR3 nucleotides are TGCAGTGCTAGAAATCCACCTGGCCAGCCCCAGCATTTT. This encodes CSARNPPGQPQHF.

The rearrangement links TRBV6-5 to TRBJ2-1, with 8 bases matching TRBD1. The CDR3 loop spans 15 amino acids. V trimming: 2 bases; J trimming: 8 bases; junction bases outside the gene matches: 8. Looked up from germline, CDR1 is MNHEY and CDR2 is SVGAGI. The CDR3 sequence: CASSYPGQGNDEQFF. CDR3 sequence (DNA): TGTGCCAGCAGTTACCCTGGACAGGGAAACGATGAGCAGTTCTTC.

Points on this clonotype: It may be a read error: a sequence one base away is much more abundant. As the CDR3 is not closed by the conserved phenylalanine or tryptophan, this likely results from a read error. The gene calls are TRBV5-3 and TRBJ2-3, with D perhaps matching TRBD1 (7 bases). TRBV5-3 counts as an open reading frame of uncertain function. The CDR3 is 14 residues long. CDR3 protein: CASSLAGQLDTQYS. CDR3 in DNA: TGTGCCAGCAGCTTGGCGGGACAGCTAGATACGCAGTATTCT.

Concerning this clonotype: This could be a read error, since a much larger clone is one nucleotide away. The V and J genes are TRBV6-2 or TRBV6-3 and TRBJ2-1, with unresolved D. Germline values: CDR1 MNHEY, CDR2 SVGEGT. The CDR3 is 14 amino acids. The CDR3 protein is CASTVGLTYNEQLF. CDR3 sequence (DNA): TGTGCCAGCACGGTGGGCCTCACCTACAATGAGCAGCTCTTC.

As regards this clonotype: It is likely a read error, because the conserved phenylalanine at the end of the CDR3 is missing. The CDR3: CASSYGTAYSEQFL. The CDR3 DNA reads as TGTGCCAGCAGTTATGGGACAGCCTACAGTGAGCAGTTCCTC. The chain combines TRBV6-5 with TRBJ2-1; 7 nucleotides agree with TRBD1. The CDR3 totals 14 residues. From germline, CDR1 is MNHEY and CDR2 SVGAGI.

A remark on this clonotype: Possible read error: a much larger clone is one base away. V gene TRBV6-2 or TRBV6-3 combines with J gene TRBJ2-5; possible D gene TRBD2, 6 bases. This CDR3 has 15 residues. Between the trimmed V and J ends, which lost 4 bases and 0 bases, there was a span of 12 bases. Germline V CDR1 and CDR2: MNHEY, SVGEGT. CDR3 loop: CASSCLGGDQETQYF. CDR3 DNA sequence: TGTGCCAGCAGTTGCCTCGGCGGGGACCAAGAGACCCAGTACTTC.

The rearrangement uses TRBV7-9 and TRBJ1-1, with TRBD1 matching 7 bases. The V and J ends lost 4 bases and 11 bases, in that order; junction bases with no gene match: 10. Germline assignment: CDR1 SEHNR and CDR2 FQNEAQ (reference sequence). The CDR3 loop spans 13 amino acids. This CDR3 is CASSSTGSKEAFF. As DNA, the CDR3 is TGTGCCAGCAGCTCGACAGGGTCTAAGGAGGCTTTCTTT.

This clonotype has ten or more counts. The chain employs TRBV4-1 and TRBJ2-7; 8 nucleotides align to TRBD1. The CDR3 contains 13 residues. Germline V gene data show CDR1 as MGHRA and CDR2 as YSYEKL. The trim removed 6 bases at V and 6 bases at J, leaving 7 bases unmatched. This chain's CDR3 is CASRGQGGSEQYF. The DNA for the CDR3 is TGCGCCAGCAGAGGACAGGGAGGATCCGAGCAGTACTTC.

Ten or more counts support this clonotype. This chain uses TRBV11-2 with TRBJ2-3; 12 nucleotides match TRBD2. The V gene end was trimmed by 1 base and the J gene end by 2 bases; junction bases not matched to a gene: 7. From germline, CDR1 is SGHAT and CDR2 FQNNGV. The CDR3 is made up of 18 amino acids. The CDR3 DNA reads TGTGCCAGCAGCTTAGTAACTAGCGGGGGGTTAATCACAGATACGCAGTATTTT. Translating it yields CASSLVTSGGLITDTQYF. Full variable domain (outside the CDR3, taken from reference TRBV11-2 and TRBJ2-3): EAGVAQSPRYKIIEKRQSVAFWCNPISGHATLYWYQQILGQGPKLLIQFQNNGVVDDSQLPKDRFSAERLKGVDSTLKIQPAKLEDSAVYLCASSLVTSGGLITDTQYFGPGTRLTVL.

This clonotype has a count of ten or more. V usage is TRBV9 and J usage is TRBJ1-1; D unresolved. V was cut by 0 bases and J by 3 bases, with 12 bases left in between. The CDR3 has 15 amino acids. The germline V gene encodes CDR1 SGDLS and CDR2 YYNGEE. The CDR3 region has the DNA TGTGCCAGCAGCGTAGGAGACACCCCTTACACTGAAGCTTTCTTT. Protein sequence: CASSVGDTPYTEAFF.

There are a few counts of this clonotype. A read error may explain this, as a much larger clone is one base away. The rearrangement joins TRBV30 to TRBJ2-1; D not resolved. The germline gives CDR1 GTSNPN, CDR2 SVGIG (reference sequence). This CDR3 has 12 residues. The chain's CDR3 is CAWSVVVNGQFF. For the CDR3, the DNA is TGTGCCTGGAGTGTAGTAGTGAATGGGCAGTTCTTC.

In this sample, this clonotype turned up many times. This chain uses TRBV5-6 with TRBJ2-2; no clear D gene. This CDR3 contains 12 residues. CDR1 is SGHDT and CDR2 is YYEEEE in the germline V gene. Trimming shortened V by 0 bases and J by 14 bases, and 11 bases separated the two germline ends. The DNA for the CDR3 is TGTGCCAGCAGCTTGGTATCACACCACCTGTTTTTT. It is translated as CASSLVSHHLFF.

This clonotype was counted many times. The CDR3 nucleotides are TGTGCCAGCAGTTTTGCGTTGGGGCAGTTCGATGGCTACACCTTC. This translates into CASSFALGQFDGYTF. V gene TRBV27 combines with J gene TRBJ1-2; D may be TRBD1 (5 bases). The CDR3 spans 15 residues. Trimming removed 3 bases at V and 6 bases at J, with 17 bases between. Germline V gene sequence: CDR1 MNHEY, CDR2 SMNVEV (reference sequence).

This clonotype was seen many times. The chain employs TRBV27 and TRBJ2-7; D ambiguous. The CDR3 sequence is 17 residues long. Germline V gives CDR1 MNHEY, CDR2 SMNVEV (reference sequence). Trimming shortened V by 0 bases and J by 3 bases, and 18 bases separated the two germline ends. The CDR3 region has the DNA TGTGCCAGCAGTTTATCGGGCCTAGGGCAGAGATACTACGAGCAGTACTTC. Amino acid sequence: CASSLSGLGQRYYEQYF.

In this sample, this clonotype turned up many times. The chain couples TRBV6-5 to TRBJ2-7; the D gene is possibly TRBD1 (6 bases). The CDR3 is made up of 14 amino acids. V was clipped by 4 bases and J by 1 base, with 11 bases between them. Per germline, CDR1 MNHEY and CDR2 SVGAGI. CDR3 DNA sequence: TGTGCCAGCAGTTCCGGGACATTTTCCTACGAGCAGTACTTC. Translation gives CASSSGTFSYEQYF.

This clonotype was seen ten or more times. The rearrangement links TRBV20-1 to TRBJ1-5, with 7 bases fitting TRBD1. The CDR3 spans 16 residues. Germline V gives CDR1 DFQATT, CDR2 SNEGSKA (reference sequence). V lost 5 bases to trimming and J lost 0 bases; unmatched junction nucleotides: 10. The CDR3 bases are TGCAGTGCTCCCGACAGGGCGGCCTATAGCAATCAGCCCCAGCATTTT. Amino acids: CSAPDRAAYSNQPQHF.

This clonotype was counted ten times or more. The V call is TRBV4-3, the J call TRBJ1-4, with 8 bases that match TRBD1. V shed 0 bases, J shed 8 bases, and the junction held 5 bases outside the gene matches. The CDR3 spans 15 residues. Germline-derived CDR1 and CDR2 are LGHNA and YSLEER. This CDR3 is CASSQDPSGGEKLFF. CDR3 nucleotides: TGCGCCAGCAGCCAAGATCCCTCAGGGGGCGAAAAACTGTTTTTT.

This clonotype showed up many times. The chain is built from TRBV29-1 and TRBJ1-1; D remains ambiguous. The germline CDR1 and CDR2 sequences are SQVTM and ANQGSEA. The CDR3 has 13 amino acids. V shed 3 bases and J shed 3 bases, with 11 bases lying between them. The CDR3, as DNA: TGCAGCGTTGAGACTGGGCAGGACACTGAAGCTTTCTTT. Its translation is CSVETGQDTEAFF.

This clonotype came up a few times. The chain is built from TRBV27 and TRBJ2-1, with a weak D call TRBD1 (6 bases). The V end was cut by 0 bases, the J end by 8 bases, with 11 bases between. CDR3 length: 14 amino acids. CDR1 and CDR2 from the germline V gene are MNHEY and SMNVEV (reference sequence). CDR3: CASSLSAGVYEQFF. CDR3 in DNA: TGTGCCAGCAGTTTATCGGCAGGGGTCTATGAGCAGTTCTTC.

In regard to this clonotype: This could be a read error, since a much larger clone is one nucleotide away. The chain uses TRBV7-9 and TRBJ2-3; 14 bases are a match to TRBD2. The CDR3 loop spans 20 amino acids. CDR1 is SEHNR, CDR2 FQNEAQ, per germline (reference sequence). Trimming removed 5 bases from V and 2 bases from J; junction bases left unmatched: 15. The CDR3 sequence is CASSPRTSGGSRPSTDTQYF. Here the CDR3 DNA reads TGTGCCAGCAGCCCCCGGACTAGCGGGGGGTCCCGTCCCTCCACAGATACGCAGTATTTT.

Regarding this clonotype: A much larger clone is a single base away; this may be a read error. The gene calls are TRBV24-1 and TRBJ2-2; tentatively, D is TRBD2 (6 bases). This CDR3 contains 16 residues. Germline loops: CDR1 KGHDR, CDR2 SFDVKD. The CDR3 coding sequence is TGTGCCACCAGTGATTGGCGGCAATTCAACACCGGGGGGCTGTTTTTT. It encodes CATSDWRQFNTGGLFF.

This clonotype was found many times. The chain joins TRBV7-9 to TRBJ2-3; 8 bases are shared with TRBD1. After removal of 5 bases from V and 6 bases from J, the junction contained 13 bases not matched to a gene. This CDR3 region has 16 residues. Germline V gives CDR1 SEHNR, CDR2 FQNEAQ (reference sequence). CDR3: CASSPGTGAVRDTQYF. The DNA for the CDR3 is TGTGCCAGCAGCCCCGGGACAGGTGCCGTCCGTGATACGCAGTATTTT.

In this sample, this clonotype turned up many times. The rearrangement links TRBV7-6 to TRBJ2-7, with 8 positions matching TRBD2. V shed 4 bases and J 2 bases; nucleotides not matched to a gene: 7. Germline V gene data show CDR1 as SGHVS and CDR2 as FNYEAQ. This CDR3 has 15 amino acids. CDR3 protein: CASSSGGLDPYEQYF. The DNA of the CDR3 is TGTGCCAGCAGCTCCGGGGGACTAGACCCCTACGAGCAGTACTTC.

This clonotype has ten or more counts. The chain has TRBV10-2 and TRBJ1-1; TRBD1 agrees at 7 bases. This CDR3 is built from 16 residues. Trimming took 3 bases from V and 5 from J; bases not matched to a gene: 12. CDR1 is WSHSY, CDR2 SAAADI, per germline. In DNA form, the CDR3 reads TGCGCCAGCAGTGACCCGAATGACAGGGTCGATACTGAAGCTTTCTTT. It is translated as CASSDPNDRVDTEAFF.

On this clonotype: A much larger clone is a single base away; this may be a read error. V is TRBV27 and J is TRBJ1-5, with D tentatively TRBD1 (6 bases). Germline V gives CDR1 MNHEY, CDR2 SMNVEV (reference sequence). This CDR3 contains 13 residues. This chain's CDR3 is CARSPNRDQPQHF. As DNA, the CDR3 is TGTGCCCGCAGTCCCAACAGGGATCAGCCCCAGCATTTT.

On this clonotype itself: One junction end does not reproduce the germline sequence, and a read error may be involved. CDR3 protein: CASSYGQGFTTEAFF. The CDR3, as DNA: TGTGCCAGCAGCTACGGACAGGGATTTACCACTGAGGCTTTCTTT. This chain joins TRBV11-2 and TRBJ1-1; the match to TRBD1 covers 8 bases. Germline CDR1 is SGHAT and CDR2 is FQNNGV. CDR3 length: 15 amino acids.

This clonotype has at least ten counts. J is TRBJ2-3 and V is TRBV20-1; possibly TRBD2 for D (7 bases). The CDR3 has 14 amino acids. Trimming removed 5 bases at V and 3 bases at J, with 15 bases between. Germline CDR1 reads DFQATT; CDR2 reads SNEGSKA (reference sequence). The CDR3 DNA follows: TGCAGTGCTTCCGGGGGGCTTTGGACAGATACGCAGTATTTT. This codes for CSASGGLWTDTQYF.

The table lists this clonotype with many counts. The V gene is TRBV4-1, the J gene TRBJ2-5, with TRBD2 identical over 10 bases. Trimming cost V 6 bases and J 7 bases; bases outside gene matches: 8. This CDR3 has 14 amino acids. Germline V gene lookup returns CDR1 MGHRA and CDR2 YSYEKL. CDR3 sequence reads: CASRIAGGRGTQYF. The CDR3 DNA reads TGCGCCAGCAGGATAGCGGGGGGCCGAGGGACCCAGTACTTC.